This is a list of T cell receptor beta chains from one sample in a study of identical twins. TCRdb passed the 5' RACE reads through MiXCR, listing each CDR3 protein once. The sample holds 460,000 or so distinct CDR3 sequences, 14% seen once. The same data also went into a second study, on yellow fever vaccine responses in identical twins.

Sequencing used CD4+ T cells sorted from blood. All receptors come from a woman aged 18-29 years in good health. The CDR3 runs from the conserved cysteine through the conserved F or W. The D gene is left open where the match is weak. A row's size may be missing; if present it is once, few, many or a size class.

>TRBJ2-3|TRBV24-1|.|few
TGTGCCACCGCTGGGAGCACAGATACGCAGTATTTT
CATAGSTDTQYF
>TRBJ2-1|TRBV15|TRBD2|many
TGTGCCACCAGCAGAGATCTGGTAGCGGGAGGACCTATGTTC
CATSRDLVAGGPMF
>TRBJ2-3|TRBV6-5|TRBD1|.
TGTGCCAGCAGTTCCCCTGGACAGGGGCGGGCAGATACGCAGTATTTT
CASSSPGQGRADTQYF
>TRBJ2-3|TRBV20-1|.|few
TGCAGTGCTAGAGCGCTACAACGTGGCACAGATACGCAGTATTTT
CSARALQRGTDTQYF
>TRBJ1-4|TRBV12-3/TRBV12-4|.|few
TGTGCCAGCAGTTTTGGGGCCCGTGGGAATGAAAAACTGTTTTTT
CASSFGARGNEKLFF
>TRBJ2-7|TRBV20-1|.|.
TGCAGTGCGAAGGACACTCTCTCCTACGAGCAGTACTTC
CSAKDTLSYEQYF
>TRBJ2-1|TRBV5-1|.|few
TGCGCCAGCAGCATACCTACGGGGAGCTCCTACAATGAGCAGTTCTTC
CASSIPTGSSYNEQFF
>TRBJ2-1|TRBV4-2|TRBD2|.
TGTGCCAGCAGCCAAAAACCCCTAGCGGGGAGCTACAATGAGCAGTTCTTC
CASSQKPLAGSYNEQFF
>TRBJ2-1|TRBV18|.|many
TGTGCCACCGCCGGGATGAATAACAATGAGCAGTTCTTC
CATAGMNNNEQFF
>TRBJ2-3|TRBV7-3|.|.
TGTGCCAGCAGCTTAATTTTCACAGATACGCAGTATTTT
CASSLIFTDTQYF
>TRBJ2-6|TRBV12-3/TRBV12-4|TRBD1|many
TGTGCCAGCAGTCACAGACAGGGCGCTGGGGCCAACGTCCTGACTTTC
CASSHRQGAGANVLTF
>TRBJ2-7|TRBV7-2|.|many
TGTGCCAGCAGCTTAGTTGCCTACGAGCAGTACTTC
CASSLVAYEQYF
>TRBJ2-7|TRBV6-1|.|.
TGTGCCAGCAGTGAGTACAGTTCCTACGAGCAGTACTTC
CASSEYSSYEQYF
>TRBJ2-7|TRBV5-1|TRBD1|.
TGCGCCAGCAGCTTGCAGGGGACAGGCCTCTCCTACGAGCAGTACTTC
CASSLQGTGLSYEQYF
>TRBJ2-1|TRBV11-3|.|many
TGTGCCAGGGGGGTAGGGGGCTCCTACAATGAGCAGTTCTTC
CARGVGGSYNEQFF
>TRBJ2-2|TRBV6-1|.|.
TGTGCCAGCAGACCGGACTACCCGAACACCGGGGAGCTGTTTTTT
CASRPDYPNTGELFF
>TRBJ1-2|TRBV4-1|TRBD1|.
TGCGCCAGCAGCCAAGTGGACAGGCGCCCAGACTATGGCTACACCTTC
CASSQVDRRPDYGYTF
>TRBJ2-1|TRBV5-6|.|.
TGTGCCAGCAGCTCCCAGCGGGCGAGCTCCTACAATGAGCAGTTCTTC
CASSSQRASSYNEQFF
>TRBJ2-7|TRBV7-8|TRBD2|few
TGTGCCAGCAGCTTAGTAGGCTCGGGGGAGGGCTACGAGCAGTACTTC
CASSLVGSGEGYEQYF
>TRBJ1-5|TRBV7-9|.|many
TGTGCCAGCAGCCTCCAAGGGGTCAATCAGCCCCAGCATTTT
CASSLQGVNQPQHF
>TRBJ2-1|TRBV6-2/TRBV6-3|.|few
TGTGCCAGCAGTAACTCAGGTTACAATGAGCAGTTCTTC
CASSNSGYNEQFF
>TRBJ2-1|TRBV28|TRBD1|few
TGTGCCAGCAGGGACCCGACAGGGGCATTCACATCTGAGCAGTTCTTC
CASRDPTGAFTSEQFF
>TRBJ2-1|TRBV11-2|.|.
TGTGCCAGCAGCCCCGACCCGCGATTCTCCGAGCAGTTCTTC
CASSPDPRFSEQFF
>TRBJ2-3|TRBV9|TRBD2|.
TGTGCCAGCAGCCCCCGGGGGGTGGGGGACACGCAGTATTTT
CASSPRGVGDTQYF
>TRBJ1-2|TRBV25-1|.|.
TGTGCCAGCAGTGACGGGGGGGCTGTCTATGGCTACACCTTC
CASSDGGAVYGYTF
>TRBJ2-1|TRBV19|TRBD2|.
TGTGCCAGCACGCCGGCTAGCGGGAGATTCTACAATGAGCAGTTCTTC
CASTPASGRFYNEQFF
>TRBJ2-6|TRBV12-3/TRBV12-4|TRBD2|.
TGTGCCTTCTGCCTGGGGGTTGGACTAGAGGAGTCTGGGGCCAACGTCCTGACTTTC
CAFCLGVGLEESGANVLTF
>TRBJ2-5|TRBV29-1|.|few
TGCAGCGTTGACCAGGGCGCGCGGGAGACCCAGTACTTC
CSVDQGARETQYF
>TRBJ2-1|TRBV27|TRBD2|.
TGTGCCAGCAGTTTAGGGGAGACTAGCGGGAGGGGGGGGTTCGGCTACAATGAGCAGTTCTTC
CASSLGETSGRGGFGYNEQFF
>TRBJ1-1|TRBV2|.|.
TGTGCCAGCATACCCAGGACCTTGAACACTGAAGCTTTCTTT
CASIPRTLNTEAFF
>TRBJ1-2|TRBV11-2|TRBD1|few
TGTGCCAGCAGCTTGACCGGGACAGGGTTGGATGGCTACACCTTC
CASSLTGTGLDGYTF
>TRBJ2-5|TRBV6-5|TRBD1|.
TGTGCCAGCAGTTCCCCGTCGGGGAGGACAGGGGTCGGAGGGGGGACCCAGTACTTC
CASSSPSGRTGVGGGTQYF
>TRBJ2-1|TRBV20-1|TRBD2|.
TGCAGTGCACGAGCGGGAGGGCCCTCGCGTAACAATGAGCAGTTCTTC
CSARAGGPSRNNEQFF
>TRBJ1-6|TRBV9|.|.
TGTGCCAGCAAGGGGAGCTCCTATAATTCACCCCTCCACTTT
CASKGSSYNSPLHF
>TRBJ2-3|TRBV10-3|TRBD2|.
TGTGCCATCAGCGGGACTAGCGGGAGCTACACAGATACGCAGTATTTT
CAISGTSGSYTDTQYF
>TRBJ2-1|TRBV19|TRBD2|.
TGTGCCAGTAGTAAGCTAGCGGGGACTACCTACAATGAGCAGTTCTTC
CASSKLAGTTYNEQFF
>TRBJ2-1|TRBV20-1|.|.
TGCAGTGCTAGAAATCCCGGGAGCTACAATGAGCAGTTCTTC
CSARNPGSYNEQFF
>TRBJ2-7|TRBV2|TRBD2|.
TGTGCCAGCAGAGAGAGGACTAGCGGTACCTACGAGCAGTACTTC
CASRERTSGTYEQYF
>TRBJ2-2|TRBV5-1|.|.
TGCGCCAGCAGCTTGGCGTGGGCAGGGAACACCGGGGAGCTGTTTTTT
CASSLAWAGNTGELFF
>TRBJ2-2|TRBV29-1|.|.
TGCAGCGTCACAGCCGGGGCGCCACGAGGGGAGCTGTTTTTT
CSVTAGAPRGELFF
>TRBJ2-2|TRBV30|TRBD1|.
TGTGCCTGGAGTGTAGGGACAGGGGGAACCGGGGAGCTGTTTTTT
CAWSVGTGGTGELFF
>TRBJ2-7|TRBV12-3/TRBV12-4|.|.
TGTGCCAGCAGTTTGTCACCGATCTACGAGCAGTACTTC
CASSLSPIYEQYF
>TRBJ2-7|TRBV11-2|.|many
TGTGCCAGCAGCTCTCTGTGGGAGAGCAACGAGCAGTACTTC
CASSSLWESNEQYF
>TRBJ2-4|TRBV6-1|.|few
TGTGCCAGCAGCCATCTACCGGCCACGGACAAAAACATTCAGTACTTC
CASSHLPATDKNIQYF
>TRBJ1-2|TRBV30|.|.
TGTGCCTGGAGTGTCGGGCAGGGTGTTGGCTACACCTTC
CAWSVGQGVGYTF
>TRBJ1-5|TRBV27|.|few
TGTGCCAGCAGTTTAGGGTCCCCGAATCAGCCCCAGCATTTT
CASSLGSPNQPQHF
>TRBJ1-2|TRBV10-3|.|.
TGTGCCATCAGTGACCGGGCTTCGGGTGAAAACACCTTC
CAISDRASGENTF
>TRBJ2-5|TRBV15|.|.
TGTGTCACCAGCAGAGATCGGTGGTCTCAAGAGACCCAGTACTTC
CVTSRDRWSQETQYF
>TRBJ2-1|TRBV24-1|.|few
TGTGCCACCAGTTCTAGCTCCTACAATGAGCAGTTCTTC
CATSSSSYNEQFF
>TRBJ2-3|TRBV7-3|.|.
TGTGCCAGCAGCGCAGGGGAGCATTGGCATACGCAGTATTTT
CASSAGEHWHTQYF
>TRBJ1-6|TRBV20-1|.|few
TGCAGTGCCCTAGACAGAGGCTCCTATAATTCACCCCTCCACTTT
CSALDRGSYNSPLHF
>TRBJ2-7|TRBV5-1|.|.
TGCGCCAGCAGCCCCGGACAAGTAGCCTACGAGCAGTACTTC
CASSPGQVAYEQYF
>TRBJ1-2|TRBV7-8|.|few
TGTGCCAGCAGCTTTGGGGGAAGCTATGGCTACACCTTC
CASSFGGSYGYTF